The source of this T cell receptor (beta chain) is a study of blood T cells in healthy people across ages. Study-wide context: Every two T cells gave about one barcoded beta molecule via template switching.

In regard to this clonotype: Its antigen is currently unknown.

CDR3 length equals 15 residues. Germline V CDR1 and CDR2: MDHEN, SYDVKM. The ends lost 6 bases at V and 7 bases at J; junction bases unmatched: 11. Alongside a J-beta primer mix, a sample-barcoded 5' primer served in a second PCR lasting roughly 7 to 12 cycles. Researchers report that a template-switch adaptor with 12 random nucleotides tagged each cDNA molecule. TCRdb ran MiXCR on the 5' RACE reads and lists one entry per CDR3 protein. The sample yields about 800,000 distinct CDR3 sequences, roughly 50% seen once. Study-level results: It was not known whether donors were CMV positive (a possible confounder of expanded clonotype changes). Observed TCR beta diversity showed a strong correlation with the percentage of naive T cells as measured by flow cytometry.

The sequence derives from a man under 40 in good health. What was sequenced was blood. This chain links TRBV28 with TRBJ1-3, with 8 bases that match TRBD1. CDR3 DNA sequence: TGTGCCAGCAGGAACACAGGGGGTAATGCGAACACCATATATTTT. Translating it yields CASRNTGGNANTIYF.